Listed below are T cell receptor beta chains from one sample, sequenced in a study of monozygotic twins with inflammatory bowel disease. After re-calling the 5' RACE reads, TCRdb lists one entry per CDR3 protein, DNA absent. The listing records approximately 340,000 distinct CDR3 sequences. Specimen: blood. The source of these receptors is a human donor with ulcerative colitis or Crohn's disease, or a healthy co-twin of an affected twin (not recorded which). Each CDR3 is given with its conserved first and last residue.

TRBJ1-4,TRBV4-1,CASSRGGGEKLFF
TRBJ2-2,TRBV15,CATSGELGTGELFF
TRBJ2-3,TRBV15,CATSSDRTTDTQYF
TRBJ1-6,TRBV7-3,CASSPSIDSPLHF
TRBJ2-7,TRBV4-3,CASSPLAKGGEQYF
TRBJ1-1,TRBV29-1,CSVERGINTEAFF
TRBJ1-2,TRBV7-9,CASSLGEGAWGYTF
TRBJ2-3,TRBV14,CASSQDTRYGVSTDTQYF
TRBJ2-4,TRBV28,CASSTGQYAKNIQYF
TRBJ2-6,TRBV5-1,CASSPSGSGANVLTF
TRBJ2-2,TRBV27,CASSFYRGGGELFF
TRBJ2-1,TRBV4-2,CASSQERFRGTAHANVRFF
TRBJ2-3,TRBV4-2,CASSGAGVSADTQYF
TRBJ2-7,TRBV2,CASSEPGLAFYEQYF
TRBJ2-1,TRBV7-2,CASSLSYIGSLGEQFF
TRBJ2-5,TRBV20-1,CSARVLASGGSGETQYF
TRBJ2-3,TRBV5-1,CASSVIARSTDTQYF
TRBJ2-7,TRBV12-3/TRBV12-4,CASRWGWGSSYEQYF
TRBJ2-1,TRBV7-9,CASSGGTGMNEQFF
TRBJ2-1,TRBV12-3/TRBV12-4,CASSFGGSYNEQFF
TRBJ2-7,TRBV5-1,CTSSRLAGGGHYEQYF
TRBJ2-7,TRBV2,CASSVASPHEQYF
TRBJ2-3,TRBV12-3/TRBV12-4,CASSIGRADTQYF
TRBJ1-2,TRBV29-1,CSFRDRVYGYTF
TRBJ2-2,TRBV5-1,CASMTTLAGVTGELFF
TRBJ1-4,TRBV7-9,CASSLGTGEEKLFF
TRBJ2-3,TRBV27,CASSSLGETSTDTQYF
TRBJ2-4,TRBV7-8,CASSFGQGLKNIQYF
TRBJ1-5,TRBV3-1,CASSQRTGSNQPQHF
TRBJ2-1,TRBV7-2,CASSPDKGVDEQFF
TRBJ2-1,TRBV5-1,CASSFNPQTPNEQFF
TRBJ2-7,TRBV18,CASSPAGLSYEQYF
TRBJ2-2,TRBV5-1,CASSSPGVNTGELFF
TRBJ2-5,TRBV12-2,CASRSEPNKDLPQETQYF
TRBJ1-6,TRBV5-1,CASSLSNSPLHF
TRBJ2-1,TRBV15,CATSGWTSGRRNEQFF
TRBJ2-1,TRBV29-1,CSVAGQGPGEQFF
TRBJ2-1,TRBV20-1,CSARDRGGPSYNEQFF
TRBJ2-7,TRBV28,CASRGRRAYEQYF
TRBJ2-4,TRBV5-1,CASSFSGTRDIQYF
TRBJ2-2,TRBV28,CASSPSGVITGELFF
TRBJ2-3,TRBV10-3,CAISESVGSGSTDTQYF